This TCR beta chain came from a study of T cells after yellow fever vaccination. About the study: It was SMART-Seq v4 Ultra Low Input that prepared the fractions with low cell numbers.

This clonotype was detected only a few times. Its antigen is unidentified. Notes on the study in general: Compared with primary, the secondary response was weaker and peaked at day 5, not 15. Post-booster repertoires contained most primary-vaccination clones again (approximately 95% CD4, less than 90% CD8).

Trimming shortened V by 3 bases and J by 5 bases, and 8 bases separated the two germline ends. The CDR3 length is 13 residues. Germline V gene data show CDR1 as SGHTA and CDR2 as FQGNSA. 5'RACE template switching added a universal primer site and UMIs to TCR cDNA. TCRdb re-analysed the 5' RACE reads in MiXCR, keeping a single row per CDR3 protein. The top ten clones hold less than 25% of a sample with about 300,000 distinct CDR3 sequences, approximately 4% of them seen once. This clonotype originated in a man between 18 and 29 years old who received the YFV17D yellow fever vaccine. V usage is TRBV7-2 and J usage is TRBJ1-5, with D uncertain. The material was PBMCs, obtained 5 days after the yellow fever booster vaccination. CDR3 DNA: TGTGCCAGCAGCTTTAATGCCTATCAGCCCCAGCATTTT. This translates into CASSFNAYQPQHF.